The clone carrying this TCR beta chain was seen many times. The sample originates from a study of T cell repertoires in cytomegalovirus infection. Looking at the study overall: Shared public TCR beta signatures pointed to both CMV infection and a matching HLA type.

TCRdb independently ran MiXCR on the reads; one entry per CDR3 protein. Of about 180,000 distinct CDR3 sequences in the sample, roughly an eighth are singletons; the top ten hold approximately 30%. Germline lookup yields CDR1 MNHNS and CDR2 SASEGT. The CDR3 sequence is 12 residues long. The V end lost 6 bases, the J end lost 5 bases, and 10 bases lay between the germline ends. The rearrangement uses TRBV6-1 and TRBJ2-5, with a tentative D call TRBD1 (5 bases). The receptor was derived from a human donor in good health (CMV status not recorded). Some clones in this sample may be carry-over from other donors' samples. Sequenced material: PBMCs. The CDR3 is CASSTGSETQYF. For the CDR3, the DNA is TGTGCCAGCAGCACAGGTAGTGAGACCCAGTACTTC.